The T cell receptor beta chain described here comes from a study of T cell clonotyping in hematopoietic cell transplantation. Measured with immunoSEQ multiplex PCR; TCRdb has only the in-frame clones, and not every one. Of about 45,000 clones detected, less than 95% appear once; the ten largest clones hold about 0.8%. This CDR3 comprises 16 residues. V was clipped by 5 bases and J by 0 bases, with 14 bases between them. From germline, CDR1 is SGHTA and CDR2 FQGTGA. Study outcomes and limitations: Broader posttransplant TCR repertoire diversity was predicted by graft donor and pretransplant recipient Inverse Simpson Index values. CD4 and CD8 repertoire contributions could not be separated without sorting.

In the case of this clone: Its antigen is undetermined.

The clonotype comes from a woman between 50 and 59 years old in good health. Some clones in this sample may be carry-over from other donors' samples. Sequenced sample: peripheral blood mononuclear cells. V and J are TRBV7-3 and TRBJ2-1, with D possibly TRBD2 on 6 matching bases. CDR3 coding DNA: TGTGCCAGCAGCCCGGGACTTTTTAGCTCCTACAATGAGCAGTTCTTC. It is translated as CASSPGLFSSYNEQFF.